These T cell receptor beta chains were read from a single sample in a study of T cells after yellow fever vaccination. In TCRdb, the 5' RACE reads were re-called with MiXCR into one record per CDR3 protein. The data hold about 360,000 distinct CDR3 sequences, with about 6.2% observed a single time. This specimen was PBMCs, taken 5 days after the yellow fever booster vaccination. The receptors here all came from a man aged 25-45 years who received the YFV17D yellow fever vaccine. CDR3s include the opening cysteine and the closing phenylalanine or tryptophan. A D gene is named only where the DNA matches it firmly. Part of the rows lack a size; the others show once, few, many or a class for expanded clones.

j_call: TRBJ2-1; clone_size: .; v_call: TRBV20-1; d_call: TRBD1; cdr3_aa: CSAGTGGLNEQFF; cdr3_nt: TGCAGCGCCGGGACAGGGGGCTTGAATGAGCAGTTCTTC
j_call: TRBJ1-5; clone_size: .; v_call: TRBV15; d_call: .; cdr3_aa: CATSRIEDADSNQPQHF; cdr3_nt: TGTGCCACCAGCAGAATTGAGGACGCTGATAGCAATCAGCCCCAGCATTTT
j_call: TRBJ1-2; clone_size: few; v_call: TRBV12-3/TRBV12-4; d_call: .; cdr3_aa: CASSLASGRRGYTF; cdr3_nt: TGTGCCAGCAGTTTAGCTTCAGGGCGTAGGGGCTACACCTTC
j_call: TRBJ2-5; clone_size: .; v_call: TRBV10-3; d_call: .; cdr3_aa: CAIPGGETQYF; cdr3_nt: TGTGCCATTCCGGGTGGCGAGACCCAGTACTTC
j_call: TRBJ2-5; clone_size: many; v_call: TRBV20-1; d_call: .; cdr3_aa: CSAYTSETQYF; cdr3_nt: TGCAGTGCCTACACCTCTGAGACCCAGTACTTC
j_call: TRBJ2-3; clone_size: .; v_call: TRBV11-1; d_call: .; cdr3_aa: CASSLNTNTDTQYF; cdr3_nt: TGTGCCAGCAGCTTAAACACAAACACAGATACGCAGTATTTT
j_call: TRBJ2-2; clone_size: .; v_call: TRBV7-9; d_call: .; cdr3_aa: CASRERTTLTGELFF; cdr3_nt: TGTGCCAGCAGGGAAAGGACGACGTTGACCGGGGAGCTGTTTTTT
j_call: TRBJ2-6; clone_size: .; v_call: TRBV29-1; d_call: .; cdr3_aa: CSVESVSSGANVLTF; cdr3_nt: TGCAGCGTTGAATCGGTTAGCTCTGGGGCCAACGTCCTGACTTTC
j_call: TRBJ1-4; clone_size: many; v_call: TRBV7-4; d_call: TRBD1; cdr3_aa: CASSSGTGGNEKLFF; cdr3_nt: TGTGCCAGCAGCTCCGGGACAGGGGGGAATGAAAAACTGTTTTTT
j_call: TRBJ2-3; clone_size: .; v_call: TRBV6-5; d_call: TRBD2; cdr3_aa: CASSYSLAGGPRDTQYF; cdr3_nt: TGTGCCAGCAGTTACTCGCTAGCGGGAGGGCCGCGGGATACGCAGTATTTT
j_call: TRBJ1-6; clone_size: .; v_call: TRBV20-1; d_call: .; cdr3_aa: CSARDGFNSPLHF; cdr3_nt: TGCAGTGCTAGAGACGGGTTTAATTCACCCCTCCACTTT
j_call: TRBJ2-7; clone_size: .; v_call: TRBV3-1; d_call: TRBD1; cdr3_aa: CASSPIETGYYEQYF; cdr3_nt: TGTGCCAGCAGCCCTATCGAGACAGGGTACTACGAGCAGTACTTC
j_call: TRBJ2-1; clone_size: few; v_call: TRBV7-8; d_call: .; cdr3_aa: CASSLRGAALVVRQFF; cdr3_nt: TGTGCCAGCAGCTTACGTGGGGCAGCGTTGGTGGTGAGGCAGTTCTTC
j_call: TRBJ2-3; clone_size: few; v_call: TRBV12-5; d_call: .; cdr3_aa: CASGTGQRDTQYF; cdr3_nt: TGTGCTAGTGGCACGGGGCAAAGGGATACGCAGTATTTT
j_call: TRBJ2-3; clone_size: few; v_call: TRBV5-4; d_call: .; cdr3_aa: CASSLVKETDTQYF; cdr3_nt: TGTGCCAGCAGCTTGGTAAAGGAAACAGATACGCAGTATTTT
j_call: TRBJ2-7; clone_size: few; v_call: TRBV11-1; d_call: TRBD1; cdr3_aa: CASRYGTGVGEQYF; cdr3_nt: TGTGCCAGCAGATATGGGACAGGTGTGGGCGAGCAGTACTTC
j_call: TRBJ1-4; clone_size: .; v_call: TRBV12-5; d_call: .; cdr3_aa: CASGLDSSGKLFF; cdr3_nt: TGTGCTAGTGGTTTAGACTCGAGCGGAAAACTGTTTTTT
j_call: TRBJ2-5; clone_size: few; v_call: TRBV20-1; d_call: .; cdr3_aa: CSALSRDGKWQETQYF; cdr3_nt: TGCAGTGCCCTTTCCCGTGACGGGAAATGGCAAGAGACCCAGTACTTC
j_call: TRBJ1-1; clone_size: .; v_call: TRBV25-1; d_call: .; cdr3_aa: CASSEVPYGGEAFF; cdr3_nt: TGTGCCAGCAGTGAAGTTCCATATGGGGGTGAAGCTTTCTTT
j_call: TRBJ1-5; clone_size: .; v_call: TRBV2; d_call: .; cdr3_aa: CASSPGGRVGNQPQHF; cdr3_nt: TGTGCCAGCAGCCCCGGTGGCAGGGTTGGCAATCAGCCCCAGCATTTT
j_call: TRBJ2-2; clone_size: few; v_call: TRBV4-2; d_call: .; cdr3_aa: CASGEPIANTGELFF; cdr3_nt: TGTGCCTCGGGAGAACCAATCGCGAACACCGGGGAGCTGTTTTTT
j_call: TRBJ1-2; clone_size: .; v_call: TRBV5-6; d_call: .; cdr3_aa: CASSPPQEGGYTF; cdr3_nt: TGTGCCAGCAGCCCTCCGCAGGAAGGGGGCTACACCTTC
j_call: TRBJ2-7; clone_size: many; v_call: TRBV6-5; d_call: .; cdr3_aa: CASSYSTDSGQYF; cdr3_nt: TGTGCCAGCAGTTACTCGACAGATTCCGGGCAGTACTTC
j_call: TRBJ2-1; clone_size: .; v_call: TRBV20-1; d_call: .; cdr3_aa: CSARPWKNEQFF; cdr3_nt: TGCAGTGCCCGCCCGTGGAAAAATGAGCAGTTCTTC
j_call: TRBJ1-1; clone_size: few; v_call: TRBV7-9; d_call: .; cdr3_aa: CASSQEVAGARAFF; cdr3_nt: TGTGCCAGCAGCCAAGAGGTGGCAGGCGCTCGGGCTTTCTTT
j_call: TRBJ2-1; clone_size: many; v_call: TRBV5-1; d_call: .; cdr3_aa: CASSLRGGDNEQFF; cdr3_nt: TGCGCCAGCAGCTTAAGGGGTGGGGACAATGAGCAGTTCTTC
j_call: TRBJ2-7; clone_size: many; v_call: TRBV6-1; d_call: TRBD2; cdr3_aa: CASGTSGIYEQYF; cdr3_nt: TGTGCCAGCGGGACTAGCGGGATCTACGAGCAGTACTTC
j_call: TRBJ2-3; clone_size: .; v_call: TRBV7-3; d_call: TRBD2; cdr3_aa: CASSLEPSGSLTDTQYF; cdr3_nt: TGTGCCAGCAGCTTAGAGCCTAGCGGGAGTCTCACAGATACGCAGTATTTT
j_call: TRBJ2-1; clone_size: many; v_call: TRBV27; d_call: .; cdr3_aa: CASSGPRGALVNEQFF; cdr3_nt: TGTGCCAGCAGTGGCCCCAGGGGGGCCTTAGTTAATGAGCAGTTCTTC
j_call: TRBJ2-1; clone_size: many; v_call: TRBV7-2; d_call: TRBD1; cdr3_aa: CASSSRGQGSYNEQFF; cdr3_nt: TGTGCCAGCAGCTCGAGAGGACAGGGTTCCTACAATGAGCAGTTCTTC
j_call: TRBJ1-1; clone_size: few; v_call: TRBV19; d_call: .; cdr3_aa: CASSRWSPWNTEAFF; cdr3_nt: TGTGCCAGTAGTCGTTGGTCGCCATGGAACACTGAAGCTTTCTTT
j_call: TRBJ2-7; clone_size: few; v_call: TRBV5-6; d_call: TRBD2; cdr3_aa: CASSLATGAGGYEQYF; cdr3_nt: TGTGCCAGCAGCTTGGCCACCGGAGCCGGGGGGTACGAGCAGTACTTC
j_call: TRBJ1-1; clone_size: few; v_call: TRBV12-5; d_call: TRBD1; cdr3_aa: CASGLATGGLPEAFF; cdr3_nt: TGTGCTAGTGGTTTGGCGACAGGGGGCTTGCCTGAAGCTTTCTTT
j_call: TRBJ2-7; clone_size: .; v_call: TRBV6-2/TRBV6-3; d_call: TRBD1; cdr3_aa: CASSFLDRGYEQYF; cdr3_nt: TGTGCCAGCAGTTTCCTGGACAGGGGTTACGAGCAGTACTTC
j_call: TRBJ2-3; clone_size: .; v_call: TRBV11-2; d_call: TRBD2; cdr3_aa: CASSLVYLAGTDTQYF; cdr3_nt: TGTGCCAGCAGCTTAGTATACCTAGCGGGGACAGATACGCAGTATTTT